This is a list of T cell receptor beta chains from one sample in a study of molecular identifiers for immune sequencing clone quantification. A single record per CDR3 protein comes from TCRdb applying MiXCR to the PCR reads. The sample lists hundreds of thousands of distinct CDR3 sequences, about 25% occurring once. Specimen: naive CD8+ T cells from blood, with Jurkat cell RNA spiked in. These receptors were collected from a human donor in good health. Some libraries in this study had Jurkat cell RNA spiked in. Both conserved end residues are part of each CDR3. The order of the fields is V gene, clone size, D gene, J gene, CDR3 DNA, CDR3 protein. A D gene is named only where the DNA matches it firmly. Clone size appears in some rows only: once, few, many, or a class for an expanded clone.

v_gene: TRBV27
abundance: few
d_gene: -
j_gene: TRBJ1-6
CDR3nt: TGTGCCAGCAGTGTGGCAGGGGCTTCCTATAATTCACCCCTCCACTTT
CDR3aa: CASSVAGASYNSPLHF

v_gene: TRBV7-9
abundance: -
d_gene: TRBD1
j_gene: TRBJ2-5
CDR3nt: TGTGCCAGCAGCCCCCCCCGGGACAGGGCACAAGAGACCCAGTACTTC
CDR3aa: CASSPPRDRAQETQYF

v_gene: TRBV5-1
abundance: many
d_gene: -
j_gene: TRBJ1-1
CDR3nt: TGCGCCAGCAGCTCTCCTCGAGGAGCTTTCTTT
CDR3aa: CASSSPRGAFF

v_gene: TRBV7-9
abundance: -
d_gene: TRBD2
j_gene: TRBJ2-5
CDR3nt: TGTGCCAGCAGCTTAGTAGCGGGGGGTAAAGAGACCCAGTACTTC
CDR3aa: CASSLVAGGKETQYF

v_gene: TRBV7-9
abundance: -
d_gene: -
j_gene: TRBJ1-1
CDR3nt: TGTGCCAGCACGGGGTTTGGCACTGAAGCTTTCTTT
CDR3aa: CASTGFGTEAFF

v_gene: TRBV27
abundance: many
d_gene: TRBD2
j_gene: TRBJ2-7
CDR3nt: TGTGCCAGCAGTTCGGACGGACTAGCGGCTATGTTC
CDR3aa: CASSSDGLAAMF

v_gene: TRBV28
abundance: few
d_gene: TRBD1
j_gene: TRBJ2-2
CDR3nt: TGTGCCAGCAGTTTCAGATCCCGGGACAGGGGAGGGCTATGGACCGGGGAGCTGTTTTTT
CDR3aa: CASSFRSRDRGGLWTGELFF

v_gene: TRBV7-9
abundance: many
d_gene: -
j_gene: TRBJ2-4
CDR3nt: TGTGCCAGCAGCTCAGCCGTGGGTTACATTCAGTACTTC
CDR3aa: CASSSAVGYIQYF

v_gene: TRBV30
abundance: many
d_gene: -
j_gene: TRBJ2-1
CDR3nt: TGTGCCTGGAGACAGGAACAACGCCCAGTAGACCGGTACAATGAGCAGTTCTTC
CDR3aa: CAWRQEQRPVDRYNEQFF

v_gene: TRBV5-6
abundance: -
d_gene: -
j_gene: TRBJ1-2
CDR3nt: -
CDR3aa: CASSLWGSGISYGCTF

v_gene: TRBV6-5
abundance: -
d_gene: -
j_gene: TRBJ2-5
CDR3nt: TGTGCCAGCAGCTACAACGAAGAGACCCAGTACTTC
CDR3aa: CASSYNEETQYF

v_gene: TRBV11-2
abundance: many
d_gene: TRBD1
j_gene: TRBJ2-1
CDR3nt: TGTGCCAGCAGCCGGGACAGCTCAAACCGGTACAATGAGCAGTTCTTC
CDR3aa: CASSRDSSNRYNEQFF

v_gene: TRBV5-4
abundance: many
d_gene: -
j_gene: TRBJ2-3
CDR3nt: TGTGCCAGCAGCTTTAGGGGGGAGAGCACAGATACGCAGTATTTT
CDR3aa: CASSFRGESTDTQYF

v_gene: TRBV19
abundance: -
d_gene: -
j_gene: TRBJ1-5
CDR3nt: TGTGCCAGTAGTTCGGCAATCAATAGCAATCAGCCCCAGCATTTT
CDR3aa: CASSSAINSNQPQHF

v_gene: TRBV6-6
abundance: -
d_gene: -
j_gene: TRBJ1-1
CDR3nt: TGTGCCAGCAGTTACTCAGTGGACAGCCAAGGGAACACTGAAGCTTTCTTT
CDR3aa: CASSYSVDSQGNTEAFF

v_gene: TRBV20-1
abundance: -
d_gene: -
j_gene: TRBJ1-1
CDR3nt: TGCAGTGCTCTGGTGACGAACACTGAAGCTTTCTTT
CDR3aa: CSALVTNTEAFF

v_gene: TRBV12-3/TRBV12-4
abundance: few
d_gene: -
j_gene: TRBJ1-4
CDR3nt: TGTGCCAGCAGTTTAGGGGACCGGTTCGAAAAACTGTTTTTT
CDR3aa: CASSLGDRFEKLFF

v_gene: TRBV6-5
abundance: few
d_gene: -
j_gene: TRBJ1-5
CDR3nt: TGTGCCAGCAGCTACAGGGTGGGTCAGCCCCAGCATTTT
CDR3aa: CASSYRVGQPQHF

v_gene: TRBV27
abundance: -
d_gene: -
j_gene: TRBJ1-1
CDR3nt: TGTGTTAGCCACCTGTCGCGGGCCACTGAAGCTTTCTTT
CDR3aa: CVSHLSRATEAFF

v_gene: TRBV7-9
abundance: many
d_gene: -
j_gene: TRBJ1-5
CDR3nt: TGTGCCAGCAGCTTAGCGGGGGGACTTAGCGGGCAGCCCCAGCATTTT
CDR3aa: CASSLAGGLSGQPQHF

v_gene: TRBV30
abundance: -
d_gene: -
j_gene: TRBJ2-7
CDR3nt: TGTGCCTGGAGCGAAACAATCCTAGAGGGAGTTGTGGTCGGGAACGAGCAGTACTTC
CDR3aa: CAWSETILEGVVVGNEQYF

v_gene: TRBV13
abundance: -
d_gene: TRBD2
j_gene: TRBJ2-7
CDR3nt: TGTGCCAGCAGCTTCCGGGACTACCCCTACGAGCAGTACTTC
CDR3aa: CASSFRDYPYEQYF

v_gene: TRBV15
abundance: many
d_gene: -
j_gene: TRBJ1-6
CDR3nt: TGTGCCACCAGTCCCGGGGGGCGCATTCGTAATTCACCCCTCCACTTT
CDR3aa: CATSPGGRIRNSPLHF

v_gene: TRBV6-5
abundance: many
d_gene: TRBD2
j_gene: TRBJ2-1
CDR3nt: TGTGCCAGCAGTTACGCTGCGGGAGCAGGTTACAATGAGCAGTTCTTC
CDR3aa: CASSYAAGAGYNEQFF

v_gene: TRBV18
abundance: -
d_gene: -
j_gene: TRBJ1-5
CDR3nt: TGTGCCAGCTCACCAGAGGGGTACGGCCCTCAGCCCCAGCATTTT
CDR3aa: CASSPEGYGPQPQHF

v_gene: TRBV7-6
abundance: -
d_gene: TRBD2
j_gene: TRBJ2-2
CDR3nt: TGTGCCAGCAGCAGACCGGGACTAGCGACCGGGGAGCTGTTTTTT
CDR3aa: CASSRPGLATGELFF

v_gene: TRBV3-1
abundance: few
d_gene: TRBD2
j_gene: TRBJ2-3
CDR3nt: TGTGCCAGCAGCCAAGAGAGGGGGGCGGGGGGCGCGACAGATACGCAGTATTTT
CDR3aa: CASSQERGAGGATDTQYF

v_gene: TRBV5-1
abundance: few
d_gene: -
j_gene: TRBJ2-7
CDR3nt: TGCGCCAGCAGCTCCCGGGCGGACGAGCAGTACTTC
CDR3aa: CASSSRADEQYF

v_gene: TRBV19
abundance: -
d_gene: TRBD1
j_gene: TRBJ1-2
CDR3nt: TGTGCCACCTGGACAGGGGTCCATGGCTACACCTTC
CDR3aa: CATWTGVHGYTF

v_gene: TRBV7-6
abundance: -
d_gene: -
j_gene: TRBJ2-5
CDR3nt: TGTGCCAGCAGCGACAGTTGGGACGAGGAGACCCAGTACTTC
CDR3aa: CASSDSWDEETQYF

v_gene: TRBV4-1
abundance: few
d_gene: -
j_gene: TRBJ1-1
CDR3nt: TGCGCCAGCAGCCGGCCAGGGGTGGCTGAAGCTTTCTTT
CDR3aa: CASSRPGVAEAFF

v_gene: TRBV11-2
abundance: -
d_gene: -
j_gene: TRBJ1-3
CDR3nt: TGTGCCAGCAGCCCGAAGCCAGAGCGGAGAAACACCATATATTTT
CDR3aa: CASSPKPERRNTIYF

v_gene: TRBV6-2/TRBV6-3
abundance: many
d_gene: -
j_gene: TRBJ2-3
CDR3nt: TGTGCCAGCAGTACTAGTAGGGGAGATACGCAGTATTTT
CDR3aa: CASSTSRGDTQYF

v_gene: TRBV6-6
abundance: many
d_gene: -
j_gene: TRBJ2-7
CDR3nt: TGTGCCAGCAGCTCGGGATTCTACGAGCAGTACTTC
CDR3aa: CASSSGFYEQYF

v_gene: TRBV7-6
abundance: -
d_gene: TRBD2
j_gene: TRBJ2-5
CDR3nt: TGTGCCAGCGGCTTAGCCGCTAGCGGGGGGGCGGGTGAGACCCAGTACTTC
CDR3aa: CASGLAASGGAGETQYF

v_gene: TRBV28
abundance: once
d_gene: TRBD1
j_gene: TRBJ2-2
CDR3nt: TGTGCCAGCAGTCCTAGGACAGGGCCCGGGGAGCTGTTTTTT
CDR3aa: CASSPRTGPGELFF

v_gene: TRBV14
abundance: many
d_gene: TRBD2
j_gene: TRBJ2-3
CDR3nt: TGTGCCAGCAGCCAAGATTGGTCCCTAGCGGGAGGCTGGGATACGCAGTATTTT
CDR3aa: CASSQDWSLAGGWDTQYF

v_gene: TRBV19
abundance: -
d_gene: -
j_gene: TRBJ1-2
CDR3nt: TGTGCCAGTAGTCTCGGACAAGGACGCTACACCTTC
CDR3aa: CASSLGQGRYTF

v_gene: TRBV11-2
abundance: few
d_gene: -
j_gene: TRBJ1-1
CDR3nt: TGTGCCAGCAGCTTGGGGGCTCTCGTGAACACTGAAGCTTTCTTT
CDR3aa: CASSLGALVNTEAFF

v_gene: TRBV12-3/TRBV12-4
abundance: many
d_gene: -
j_gene: TRBJ1-1
CDR3nt: TGTGCCAGCAGTTTGGGGTTAAACACTGAAGCTTTCTTT
CDR3aa: CASSLGLNTEAFF

v_gene: TRBV27
abundance: few
d_gene: -
j_gene: TRBJ2-6
CDR3nt: TGTGCCAGCAGTTTGATACATGTCTCTGGGGCCAACGTCCTGACTTTC
CDR3aa: CASSLIHVSGANVLTF

v_gene: TRBV4-3
abundance: -
d_gene: -
j_gene: TRBJ2-3
CDR3nt: TGCGCCAGCAGCCGCAACCGGGGCGCAGATACGCAGTATTTT
CDR3aa: CASSRNRGADTQYF

v_gene: TRBV6-2/TRBV6-3
abundance: few
d_gene: -
j_gene: TRBJ2-7
CDR3nt: TGTGCCAGCACCCCCCTTCCGAGCTCCTACGAGCAGTACTTC
CDR3aa: CASTPLPSSYEQYF

v_gene: TRBV5-5
abundance: many
d_gene: -
j_gene: TRBJ1-1
CDR3nt: TGTGCCAGCAGCTTTGGGGTAAGAACTGAAGCTTTCTTT
CDR3aa: CASSFGVRTEAFF

v_gene: TRBV5-4
abundance: -
d_gene: -
j_gene: TRBJ1-2
CDR3nt: TGTGCCAGCAGCTTGGCCCCGGCGGGGTCTTACTATGGCTGCACCTTC
CDR3aa: CASSLAPAGSYYGCTF

v_gene: TRBV12-3/TRBV12-4
abundance: -
d_gene: -
j_gene: TRBJ2-5
CDR3nt: TGTGCCAGCAGTTTGAGACTGATGCCGGAGAGCCAGTACTTC
CDR3aa: CASSLRLMPESQYF

v_gene: TRBV27
abundance: -
d_gene: -
j_gene: TRBJ2-5
CDR3nt: TGTGCCAGCGGTCGGGGGTGCCGAGAGACCCAGTACTTC
CDR3aa: CASGRGCRETQYF

v_gene: TRBV7-9
abundance: few
d_gene: -
j_gene: TRBJ2-7
CDR3nt: TGTGCCAGCAGTCATGCCCGGACAGTCGAGCAGTACTTC
CDR3aa: CASSHARTVEQYF